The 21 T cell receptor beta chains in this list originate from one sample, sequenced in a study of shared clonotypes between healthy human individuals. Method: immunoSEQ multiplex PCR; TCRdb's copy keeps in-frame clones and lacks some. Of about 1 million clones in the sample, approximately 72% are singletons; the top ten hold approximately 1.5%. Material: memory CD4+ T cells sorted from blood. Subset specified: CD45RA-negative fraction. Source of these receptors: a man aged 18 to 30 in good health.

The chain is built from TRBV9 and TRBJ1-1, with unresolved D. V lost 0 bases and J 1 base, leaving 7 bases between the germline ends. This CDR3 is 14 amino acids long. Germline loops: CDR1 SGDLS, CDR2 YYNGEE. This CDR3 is CASSVVGKNTEAFF. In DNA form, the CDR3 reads TGTGCCAGCAGCGTAGTAGGGAAGAACACTGAAGCTTTCTTT.

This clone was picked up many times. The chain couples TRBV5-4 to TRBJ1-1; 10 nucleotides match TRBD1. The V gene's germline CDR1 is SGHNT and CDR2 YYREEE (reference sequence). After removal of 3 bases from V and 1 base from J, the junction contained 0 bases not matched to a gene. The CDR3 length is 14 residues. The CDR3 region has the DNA TGTGCCAGCAGCTGGACAGGGGGGAACACTGAAGCTTTCTTT. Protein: CASSWTGGNTEAFF.

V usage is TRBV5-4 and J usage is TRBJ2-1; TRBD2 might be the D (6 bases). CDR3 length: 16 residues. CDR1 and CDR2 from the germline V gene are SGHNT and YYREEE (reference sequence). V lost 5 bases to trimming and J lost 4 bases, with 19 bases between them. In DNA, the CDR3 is TGTGCCAGCAGTTACGCAGGCGGGACCAATTACAATGAGCAGTTCTTC. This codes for CASSYAGGTNYNEQFF.

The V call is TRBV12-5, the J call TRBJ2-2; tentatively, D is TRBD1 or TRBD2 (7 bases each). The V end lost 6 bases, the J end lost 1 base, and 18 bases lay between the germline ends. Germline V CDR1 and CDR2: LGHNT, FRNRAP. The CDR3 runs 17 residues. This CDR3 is CASGLQTGRGNTGELFF. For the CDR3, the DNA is TGTGCTAGTGGCCTCCAGACAGGGAGGGGGAACACCGGGGAGCTGTTTTTT.

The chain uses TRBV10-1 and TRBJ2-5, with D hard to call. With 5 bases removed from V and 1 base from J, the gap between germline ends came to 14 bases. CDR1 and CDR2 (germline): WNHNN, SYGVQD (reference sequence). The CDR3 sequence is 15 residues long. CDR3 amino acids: CASSPLGIGQETQYF. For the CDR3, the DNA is TGCGCCAGCAGTCCCCTCGGTATAGGCCAAGAGACCCAGTACTTC.

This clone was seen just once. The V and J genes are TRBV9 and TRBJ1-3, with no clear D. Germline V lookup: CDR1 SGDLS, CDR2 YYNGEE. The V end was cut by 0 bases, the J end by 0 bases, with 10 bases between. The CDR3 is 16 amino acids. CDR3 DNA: TGTGCCAGCAGCGTAGAGGACCGAAGCTCTGGAAACACCATATATTTT. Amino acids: CASSVEDRSSGNTIYF.

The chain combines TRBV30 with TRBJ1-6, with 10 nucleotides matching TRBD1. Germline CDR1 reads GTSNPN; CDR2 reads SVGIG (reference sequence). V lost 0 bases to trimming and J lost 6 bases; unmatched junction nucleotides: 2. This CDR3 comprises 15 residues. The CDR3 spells CAWSVRQGANSPLHF. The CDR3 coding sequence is TGTGCCTGGAGTGTACGACAGGGGGCTAATTCACCCCTCCACTTT.

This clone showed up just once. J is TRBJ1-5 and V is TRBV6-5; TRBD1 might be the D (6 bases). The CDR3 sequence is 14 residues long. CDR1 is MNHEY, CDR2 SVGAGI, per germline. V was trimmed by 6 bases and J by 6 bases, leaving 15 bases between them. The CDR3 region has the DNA TGTGCCAGCAGGGAGACAGGAGTGGGTCAGCCCCAGCATTTT. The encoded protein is CASRETGVGQPQHF.

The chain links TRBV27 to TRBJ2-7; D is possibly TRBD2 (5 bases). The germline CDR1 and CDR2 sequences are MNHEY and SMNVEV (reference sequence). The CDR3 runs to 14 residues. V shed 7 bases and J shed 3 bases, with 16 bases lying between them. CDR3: CASTIRGLFYEQYF. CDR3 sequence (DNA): TGTGCCAGCACTATACGGGGATTATTCTACGAGCAGTACTTC.

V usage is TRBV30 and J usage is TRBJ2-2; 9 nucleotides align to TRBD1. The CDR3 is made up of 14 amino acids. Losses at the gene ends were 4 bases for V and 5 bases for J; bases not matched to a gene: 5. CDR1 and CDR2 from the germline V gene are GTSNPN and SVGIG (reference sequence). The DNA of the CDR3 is TGTGCCTGGACCGACAGGGGGATAACCGGGGAGCTGTTTTTT. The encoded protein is CAWTDRGITGELFF.

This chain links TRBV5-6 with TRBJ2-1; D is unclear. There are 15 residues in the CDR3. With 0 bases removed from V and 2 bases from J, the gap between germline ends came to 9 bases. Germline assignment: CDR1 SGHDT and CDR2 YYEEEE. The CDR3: CASSLVIAPYNEQFF. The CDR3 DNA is TGTGCCAGCAGCTTGGTGATAGCCCCCTACAATGAGCAGTTCTTC.

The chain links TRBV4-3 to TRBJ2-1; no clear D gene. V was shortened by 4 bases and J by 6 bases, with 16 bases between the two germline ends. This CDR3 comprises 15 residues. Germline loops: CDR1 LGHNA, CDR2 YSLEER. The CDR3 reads CASSPVSTLGNEQFF. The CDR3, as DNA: TGCGCCAGCAGCCCCGTAAGTACCCTCGGCAATGAGCAGTTCTTC.

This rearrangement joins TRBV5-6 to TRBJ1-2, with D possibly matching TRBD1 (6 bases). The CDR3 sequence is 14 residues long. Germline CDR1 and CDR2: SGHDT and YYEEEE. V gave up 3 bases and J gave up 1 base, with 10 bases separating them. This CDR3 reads CASSSDRYNYGYTF. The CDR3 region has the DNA TGTGCCAGCAGCTCGGACAGATATAACTATGGCTACACCTTC.

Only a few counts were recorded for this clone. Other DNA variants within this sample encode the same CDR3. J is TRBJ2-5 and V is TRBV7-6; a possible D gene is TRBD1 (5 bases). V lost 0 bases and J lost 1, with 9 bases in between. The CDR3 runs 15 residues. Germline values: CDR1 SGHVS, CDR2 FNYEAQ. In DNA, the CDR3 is TGTGCCAGCAGCTTAGCGCAGGGCCTCCAAGAGACCCAGTACTTC. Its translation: CASSLAQGLQETQYF.

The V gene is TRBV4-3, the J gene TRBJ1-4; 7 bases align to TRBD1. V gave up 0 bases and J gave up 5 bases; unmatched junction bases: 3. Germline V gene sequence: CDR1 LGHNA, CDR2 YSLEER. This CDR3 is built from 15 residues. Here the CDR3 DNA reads TGCGCCAGCAGCCAAGATAAGACAGGGAATGAAAAACTGTTTTTT. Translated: CASSQDKTGNEKLFF.

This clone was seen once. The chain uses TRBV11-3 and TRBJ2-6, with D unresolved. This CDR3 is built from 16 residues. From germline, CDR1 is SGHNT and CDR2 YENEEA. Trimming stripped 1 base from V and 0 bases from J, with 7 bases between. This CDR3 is CASSLGSSSGANVLTF. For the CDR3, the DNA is TGTGCCAGCAGCTTAGGAAGTAGCTCTGGGGCCAACGTCCTGACTTTC.

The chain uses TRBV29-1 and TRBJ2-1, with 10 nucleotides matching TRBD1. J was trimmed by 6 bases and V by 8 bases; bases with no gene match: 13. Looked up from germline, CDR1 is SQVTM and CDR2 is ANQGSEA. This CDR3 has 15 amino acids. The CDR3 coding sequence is TGCAGCTCCTCGGGGGGACAGGGGTTGTTCAATGAGCAGTTCTTC. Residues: CSSSGGQGLFNEQFF.

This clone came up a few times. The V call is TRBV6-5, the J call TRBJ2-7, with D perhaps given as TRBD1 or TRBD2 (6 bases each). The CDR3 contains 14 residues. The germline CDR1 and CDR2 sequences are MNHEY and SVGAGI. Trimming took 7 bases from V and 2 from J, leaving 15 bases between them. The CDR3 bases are TGTGCCAGCACCCCTGGGGGGCTCGCCTACGAGCAGTACTTC. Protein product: CASTPGGLAYEQYF.

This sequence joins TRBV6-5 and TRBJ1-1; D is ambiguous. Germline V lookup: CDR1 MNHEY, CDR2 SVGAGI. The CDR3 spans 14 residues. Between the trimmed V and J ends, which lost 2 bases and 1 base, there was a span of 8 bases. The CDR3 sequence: CASSYREANTEAFF. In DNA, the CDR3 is TGTGCCAGCAGTTACCGGGAGGCGAACACTGAAGCTTTCTTT.

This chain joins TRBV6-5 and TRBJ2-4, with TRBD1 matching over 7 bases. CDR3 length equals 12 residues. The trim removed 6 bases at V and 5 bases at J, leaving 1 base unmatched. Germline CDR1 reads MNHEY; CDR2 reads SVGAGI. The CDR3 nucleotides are TGTGCCAGCAGCGACAGGGAAAACATTCAGTACTTC. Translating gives CASSDRENIQYF.

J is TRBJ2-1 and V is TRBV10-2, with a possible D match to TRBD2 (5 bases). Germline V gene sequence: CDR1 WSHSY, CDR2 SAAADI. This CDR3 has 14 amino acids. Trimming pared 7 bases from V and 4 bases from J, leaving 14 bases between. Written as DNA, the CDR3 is TGCGCCAGCAATCCGAGCGGAGATTACAATGAGCAGTTCTTC. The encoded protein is CASNPSGDYNEQFF.